Below are 17 T cell receptor beta chains sequenced from a single sample in a study of molecular identifiers for immune sequencing clone quantification. TCRdb redid the calling of the PCR reads with MiXCR, one entry per CDR3 protein. Here the sample spans roughly 630,000 distinct CDR3 sequences, 25% being singletons. The sample was naive CD8+ T cells from blood, with Jurkat cell RNA spiked in. Described subset: FACS-sorted CD8+CD4-CCR7+CD45RA+ naive T cells. These receptors were obtained from a human donor in good health. Some libraries in this study had Jurkat cell RNA spiked in.

In this sample, this clonotype turned up once. In DNA form, the CDR3 reads TGTGCCAGCAGTGACCCCCCGGACTCACCCACACCAGCTACGCAGTATTTT. It codes for CASSDPPDSPTPATQYF. The genes are TRBV6-1 and TRBJ2-3; D perhaps matches TRBD2 (5 bases). Germline CDR1 and CDR2: MNHNS and SASEGT. Trimming removed 3 bases at V and 8 bases at J, with 24 bases between. The CDR3 extends over 17 amino acids.

The chain employs TRBV19 and TRBJ1-5; no clear D gene. The CDR3 consists of 14 residues. Germline V gene data show CDR1 as LNHDA and CDR2 as SQIVND (reference sequence). V gave up 5 bases and J gave up 8 bases, with 16 bases separating them. For the CDR3, the DNA is TGTGCCAGTAGTGTCGGAGGAGGGATGAAGCCCCAGCATTTT. This sequence encodes CASSVGGGMKPQHF.

This chain joins TRBV7-8 and TRBJ2-1, with D possibly TRBD2 on 7 matching bases. This CDR3 is built from 17 residues. Germline CDR1 SGHVS, CDR2 FQNEAQ. The V gene lost 0 bases and the J gene lost 1 base, with 13 bases spanning the gap. In nucleotides, the CDR3 is TGTGCCAGCAGCTTAGCGGGGGGGCCATCATCCTACAATGAGCAGTTCTTC. Translated, it gives CASSLAGGPSSYNEQFF.

This clonotype was found many times. The V and J genes are TRBV10-3 and TRBJ2-3; D call uncertain. V was clipped by 0 bases and J by 2 bases, with 18 bases between them. Germline-derived CDR1 and CDR2 are ENHRY and SYGVKD. The CDR3 has 18 residues. CDR3 sequence: CAISESIFGASSTDTQYF. The CDR3 DNA sequence: TGTGCCATCAGTGAGTCGATTTTCGGTGCCTCCTCCACAGATACGCAGTATTTT.

This clonotype showed up many times. CDR3 residues: CASSDNPRLKQYF. The CDR3 bases are TGTGCCAGCAGTGATAACCCCCGGCTGAAGCAGTACTTC. The gene calls are TRBV2 and TRBJ2-7; the D is unclear. Trimming took off 3 bases at V and 8 bases at J, with 14 bases between the two ends. This CDR3 region has 13 residues. Germline CDR1 SNHLY, CDR2 FYNNEI.

The CDR3 here is CASSQGQAGGPDEQFF. For the CDR3, the DNA is TGTGCCAGCAGCCAAGGTCAAGCGGGAGGGCCAGATGAGCAGTTCTTC. The V call is TRBV3-1, the J call TRBJ2-1; 10 nucleotides align to TRBD2. The CDR3 has 16 residues. The germline V gene encodes CDR1 LGHDT and CDR2 YNNKEL (reference sequence). With V trimmed by 1 base and J by 8 bases, 8 bases remained unmatched.

This chain connects TRBV29-1 to TRBJ2-1; 10 nucleotides agree with TRBD2. CDR3 size: 14 residues. V dropped 2 bases and J dropped 7; count of bases not matched to a gene: 5. CDR1 and CDR2 (germline): SQVTM, ANQGSEA. CDR3 sequence (DNA): TGCAGCGTTGAACCGGGACTAGCGTTTAATGAGCAGTTCTTC. Protein: CSVEPGLAFNEQFF.

The rearrangement links TRBV20-1 to TRBJ2-3; 13 bases are a match to TRBD2. The CDR3 spans 14 residues. J gave up 8 bases and V 1 base, and 3 bases lay outside the gene matches. Germline loops: CDR1 DFQATT, CDR2 SNEGSKA (reference sequence). CDR3 residues: CSARVRLAGGTQYF. DNA for the CDR3: TGCAGTGCTAGAGTTCGACTAGCGGGAGGTACGCAGTATTTT.

This clonotype was counted between two and nine times. V and J are TRBV5-3 and TRBJ2-7; 11 positions match TRBD2. TRBV5-3 is an ORF; its function is uncertain. J lost 4 bases, V lost 8 bases, and 11 bases had no gene match. The CDR3 contains 15 residues. CDR3 loop: CASADRSGRVYEQYF. Here the CDR3 DNA reads TGTGCCAGCGCCGATCGTAGCGGGAGGGTATACGAGCAGTACTTC.

This clonotype showed up many times. This chain uses TRBV4-1 with TRBJ2-3; 12 positions agree with TRBD2. Per the germline V gene, CDR1 is MGHRA and CDR2 is YSYEKL. CDR3 size: 15 residues. Germline trimming cut 3 bases from V and 7 bases from J; bases unmatched to any gene: 5. CDR3 amino acids: CASSHGLAGIYTQYF. The CDR3 coding sequence is TGCGCCAGCAGCCACGGACTAGCGGGGATATATACGCAGTATTTT.

In regard to this clonotype: One junction end does not reproduce the germline sequence, and a read error may be involved. The chain combines TRBV15 with TRBJ2-2; D tentatively reads TRBD1 or TRBD2 (5 bases each). The CDR3 loop spans 17 amino acids. CDR1 is LNHNV, CDR2 YYDKDF, per germline (reference sequence). The CDR3 nucleotides are TGTGCCACCAGCATGCGGGCGGACATCACGAACCCCGGGGAGCTGTTTTTT. Amino acid sequence: CATSMRADITNPGELFF.

This clonotype was seen repeatedly, ten times or more. The chain has TRBV4-1 and TRBJ2-5; maybe TRBD1 (5 bases). The CDR3 length is 15 residues. The V end was cut by 0 bases, the J end by 0 bases, with 8 bases between. The germline CDR1 and CDR2 sequences are MGHRA and YSYEKL. The CDR3 loop reads CASSQDRQYQETQYF. In DNA, the CDR3 is TGCGCCAGCAGCCAAGATAGACAGTACCAAGAGACCCAGTACTTC.

Only a few counts were recorded for this clonotype. The J gene is TRBJ2-6, the V gene TRBV5-1; D is uncertain. V shed 3 bases and J shed 2 bases, with 15 bases lying between them. Germline CDR1 and CDR2: SGHRS and YFSETQ. The CDR3 runs to 17 residues. The CDR3 bases are TGCGCCAGCAGCTCCACAGATCTCTGGGCTGGGGCCAACGTCCTGACTTTC. Protein sequence: CASSSTDLWAGANVLTF.

This clonotype was seen many times. The chain has TRBV5-1 and TRBJ2-7; TRBD1 is a possible D gene (6 bases). The V end lost 1 base, the J end lost 2 bases, and 10 bases lay between the germline ends. The CDR3 is 14 residues long. Germline V gene lookup returns CDR1 SGHRS and CDR2 YFSETQ. The CDR3 DNA reads as TGCGCCAGCAGCTTGTATGGGACAACCTACGAGCAGTACTTC. Residues: CASSLYGTTYEQYF.

Notes on this clonotype: An end of the junction differs from the germline gene, which may be a read error. The chain combines TRBV11-2 with TRBJ2-1; D unresolved. The CDR3 loop spans 14 amino acids. CDR1 and CDR2 (germline): SGHAT, FQNNGV. CDR3 coding DNA: TGTGCCAGCAGCCGTACGAGCTCCTACAATGAGCAGCTCTTC. It specifies CASSRTSSYNEQLF.

Only a few counts were recorded for this clonotype. V usage is TRBV2 and J usage is TRBJ1-5, with TRBD1 matching 10 bases. CDR3 length equals 16 residues. CDR1 is SNHLY and CDR2 is FYNNEI in the germline V gene. V trimming: 5 bases; J trimming: 3 bases; junction bases outside the gene matches: 7. In DNA, the CDR3 is TGTGCCAGCAGTCCCAGGACAGGGGGTATCAATCAGCCCCAGCATTTT. This codes for CASSPRTGGINQPQHF. The complete variable domain, with remaining parts taken from reference TRBV2 and TRBJ1-5, reads EPEVTQTPSHQVTQMGQEVILRCVPISNHLYFYWYRQILGQKVEFLVSFYNNEISEKSEIFDDQFSVERPDGSNFTLKIRSTKLEDSAMYFCASSPRTGGINQPQHFGDGTRLSIL.

This clonotype was detected ten times or more. The chain links TRBV9 to TRBJ1-1; possible D gene TRBD1, 5 bases. The V gene's germline CDR1 is SGDLS and CDR2 YYNGEE. Trimming took 0 bases from V and 2 from J, leaving 8 bases between them. CDR3 size: 14 residues. The CDR3 coding sequence is TGTGCCAGCAGCGTAGTTGGGGGAAACACTGAAGCTTTCTTT. This gives the protein CASSVVGGNTEAFF. The complete variable domain, with remaining parts taken from reference TRBV9 and TRBJ1-1, reads DSGVTQTPKHLITATGQRVTLRCSPRSGDLSVYWYQQSLDQGLQFLIQYYNGEERAKGNILERFSAQQFPDLHSELNLSSLELGDSALYFCASSVVGGNTEAFFGQGTRLTVV.